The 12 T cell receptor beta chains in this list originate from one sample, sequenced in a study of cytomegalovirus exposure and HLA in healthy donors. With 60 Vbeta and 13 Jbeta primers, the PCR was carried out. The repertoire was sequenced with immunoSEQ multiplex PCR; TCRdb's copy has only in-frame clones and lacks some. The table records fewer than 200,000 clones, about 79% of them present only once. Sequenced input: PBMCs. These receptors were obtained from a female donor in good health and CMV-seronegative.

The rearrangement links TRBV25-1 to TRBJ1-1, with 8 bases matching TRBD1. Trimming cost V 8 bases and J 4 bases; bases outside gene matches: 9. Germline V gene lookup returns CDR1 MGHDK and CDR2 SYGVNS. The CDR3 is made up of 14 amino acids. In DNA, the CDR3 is TGTGCCAGCGGCCAGACAGGGGCAAGCACTGAAGCTTTCTTT. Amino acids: CASGQTGASTEAFF.

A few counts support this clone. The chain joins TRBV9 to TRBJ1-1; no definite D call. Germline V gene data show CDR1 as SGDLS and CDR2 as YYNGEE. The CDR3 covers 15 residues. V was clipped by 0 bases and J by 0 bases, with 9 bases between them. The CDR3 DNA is TGTGCCAGCAGCGTAGGAGGAGGGTTGAACACTGAAGCTTTCTTT. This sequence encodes CASSVGGGLNTEAFF.

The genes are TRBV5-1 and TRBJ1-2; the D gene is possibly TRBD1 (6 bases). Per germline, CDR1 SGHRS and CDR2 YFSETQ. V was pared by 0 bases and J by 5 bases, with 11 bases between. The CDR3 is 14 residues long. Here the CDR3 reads CASSLETGRYGYTF. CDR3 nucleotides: TGCGCCAGCAGCTTGGAAACAGGGCGGTATGGCTACACCTTC.

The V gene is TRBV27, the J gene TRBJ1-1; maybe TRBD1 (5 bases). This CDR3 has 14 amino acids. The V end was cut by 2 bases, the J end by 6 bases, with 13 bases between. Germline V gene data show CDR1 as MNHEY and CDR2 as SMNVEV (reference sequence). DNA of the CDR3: TGTGCCAGCAGTTTAAAAGGCAGGGTGGCTGAAGCTTTCTTT. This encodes CASSLKGRVAEAFF.

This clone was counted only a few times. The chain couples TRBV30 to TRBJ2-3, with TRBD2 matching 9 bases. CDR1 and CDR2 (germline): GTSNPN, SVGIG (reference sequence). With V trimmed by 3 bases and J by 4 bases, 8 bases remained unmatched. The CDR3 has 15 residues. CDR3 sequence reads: CAWSPTGTSPDTQYF. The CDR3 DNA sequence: TGTGCCTGGAGCCCAACCGGGACTAGCCCAGATACGCAGTATTTT.

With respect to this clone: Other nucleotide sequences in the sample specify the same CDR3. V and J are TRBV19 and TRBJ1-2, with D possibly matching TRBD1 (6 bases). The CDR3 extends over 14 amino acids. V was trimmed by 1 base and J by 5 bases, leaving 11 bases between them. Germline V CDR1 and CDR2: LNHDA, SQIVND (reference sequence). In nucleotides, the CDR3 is TGTGCCAGTAGTATAGGAGTGAGGGGGTATGGCTACACCTTC. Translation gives CASSIGVRGYGYTF.

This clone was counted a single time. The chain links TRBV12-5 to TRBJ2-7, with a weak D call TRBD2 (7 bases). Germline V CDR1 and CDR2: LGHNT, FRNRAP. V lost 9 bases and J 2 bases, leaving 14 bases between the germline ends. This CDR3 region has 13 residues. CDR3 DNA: TGTGCTAGCCGGGGGGCAGGCCCCTACGAGCAGTACTTC. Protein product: CASRGAGPYEQYF.

The CDR3 region is CASSLAWRNEQFF. CDR3 DNA: TGTGCCAGCAGCTTAGCCTGGCGGAATGAGCAGTTCTTC. The chain couples TRBV7-2 to TRBJ2-1, with D unresolved. The germline gives CDR1 SGHTA, CDR2 FQGNSA. V was cut by 0 bases and J by 7 bases, with 7 bases left in between. The length of the CDR3 is 13 residues. The entire variable domain, with the rest obtained from reference TRBV7-2 and TRBJ2-1, is as follows: GAGVSQSPSNKVTEKGKDVELRCDPISGHTALYWYRQSLGQGLEFLIYFQGNSAPDKSGLPSDRFSAERTGGSVSTLTIQRTQQEDSAVYLCASSLAWRNEQFFGPGTRLTVL.

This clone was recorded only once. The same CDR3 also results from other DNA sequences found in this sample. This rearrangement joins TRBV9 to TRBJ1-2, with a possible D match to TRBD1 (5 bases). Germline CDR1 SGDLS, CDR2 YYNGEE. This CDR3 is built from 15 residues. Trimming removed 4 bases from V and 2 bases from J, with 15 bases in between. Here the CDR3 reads CASSPDPTGNYGYTF. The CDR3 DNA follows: TGTGCCAGCAGCCCCGACCCTACAGGAAACTATGGCTACACCTTC.

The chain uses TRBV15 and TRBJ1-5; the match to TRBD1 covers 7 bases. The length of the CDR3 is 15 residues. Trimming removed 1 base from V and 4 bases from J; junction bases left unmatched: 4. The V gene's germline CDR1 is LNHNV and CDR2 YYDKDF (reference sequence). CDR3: CATSRALTGNQPQHF. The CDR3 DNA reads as TGTGCCACCAGCAGAGCCCTGACAGGGAATCAGCCCCAGCATTTT.

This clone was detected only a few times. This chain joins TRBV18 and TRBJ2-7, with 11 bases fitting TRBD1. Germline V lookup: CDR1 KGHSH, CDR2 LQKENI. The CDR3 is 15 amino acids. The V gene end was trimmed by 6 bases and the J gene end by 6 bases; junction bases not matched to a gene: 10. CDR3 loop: CASSGAGQGVLEQYF. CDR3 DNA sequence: TGTGCCAGCTCCGGCGCGGGACAGGGGGTACTCGAGCAGTACTTC.

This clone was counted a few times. As DNA, the CDR3 is TGTGCCAGCAGCCGCCCACGACTAGCGGTTTTCACAGATACGCAGTATTTT. It codes for CASSRPRLAVFTDTQYF. V is TRBV27 and J is TRBJ2-3; 9 bases match TRBD2. CDR1 MNHEY and CDR2 SMNVEV come from the germline V gene (reference sequence). The CDR3 has 17 residues. The V and J ends lost 6 bases and 2 bases, in that order; junction bases with no gene match: 12.